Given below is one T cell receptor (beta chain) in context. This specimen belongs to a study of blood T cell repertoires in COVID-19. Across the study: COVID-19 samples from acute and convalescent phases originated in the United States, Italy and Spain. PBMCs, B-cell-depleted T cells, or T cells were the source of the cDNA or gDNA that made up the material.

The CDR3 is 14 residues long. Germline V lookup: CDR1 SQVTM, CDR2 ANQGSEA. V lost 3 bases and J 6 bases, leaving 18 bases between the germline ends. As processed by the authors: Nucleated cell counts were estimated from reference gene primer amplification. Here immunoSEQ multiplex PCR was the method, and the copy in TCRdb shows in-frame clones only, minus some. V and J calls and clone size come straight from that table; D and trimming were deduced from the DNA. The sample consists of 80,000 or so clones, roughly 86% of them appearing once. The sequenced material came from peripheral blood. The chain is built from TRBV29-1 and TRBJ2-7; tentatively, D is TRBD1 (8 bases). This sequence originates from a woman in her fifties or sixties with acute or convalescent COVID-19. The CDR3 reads CSVDINRGGGEQYF. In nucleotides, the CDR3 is TGCAGCGTTGATATTAACAGGGGGGGAGGCGAGCAGTACTTC.